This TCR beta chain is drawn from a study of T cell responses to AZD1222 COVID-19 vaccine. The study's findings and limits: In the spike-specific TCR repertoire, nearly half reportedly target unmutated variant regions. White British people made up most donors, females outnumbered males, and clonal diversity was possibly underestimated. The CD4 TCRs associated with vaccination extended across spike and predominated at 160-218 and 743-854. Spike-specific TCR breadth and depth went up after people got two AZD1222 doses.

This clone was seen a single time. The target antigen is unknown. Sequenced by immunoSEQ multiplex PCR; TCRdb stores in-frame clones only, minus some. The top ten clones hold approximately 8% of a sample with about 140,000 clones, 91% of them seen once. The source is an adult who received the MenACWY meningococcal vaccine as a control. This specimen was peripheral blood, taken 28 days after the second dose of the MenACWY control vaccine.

The CDR3 DNA reads as TGTGCCAGTAGTCCCGGTTGGGAAGACTATGGCTACACCTTC. It yields the protein CASSPGWEDYGYTF. The chain is built from TRBV19 and TRBJ1-2; no firm D call. CDR1 LNHDA and CDR2 SQIVND come from the germline V gene (reference sequence). This CDR3 comprises 14 residues. V dropped 5 bases and J dropped 3 bases, with 13 bases sitting between them. Based on the CDR3 plus reference TRBV19 and TRBJ1-2, the full variable domain is DGGITQSPKYLFRKEGQNVTLSCEQNLNHDAMYWYRQDPGQGLRLIYYSQIVNDFQKGDIAEGYSVSREKKESFPLTVTSAQKNPTAFYLCASSPGWEDYGYTFGSGTRLTVV.